Listed below are T cell receptor beta chains from one sample, sequenced in a study of regulatory T cells in long-lasting Graves disease. TCRdb called the multiplex PCR reads again in MiXCR, with one record for every CDR3 protein. Counted here are 500,000 or so distinct CDR3 sequences, roughly 15% occurring once; the ten biggest clones make up 12%. This sample also belongs to another study, concerning T cells in Graves' hyperthyroidism and ophthalmopathy.

Source: peripheral blood mononuclear cells (PBMCs), taken at new diagnosis, from a patient treated with antithyroid drugs. The receptor set was obtained from a man aged 40-49 years with Graves disease. The CDR3 runs from the conserved cysteine through the conserved F or W. Fields, in order: clone size, J gene, D gene, V gene, CDR3 protein, CDR3 DNA. The D gene is left open where the match is weak. Part of the rows lack a size; the others show once, few, many or a class for expanded clones.

clone size: many
J gene: TRBJ2-3
D gene: TRBD2
V gene: TRBV20-1
CDR3 protein: CSAEMSGRGPDTQYF
CDR3 DNA: TGCAGTGCTGAAATGAGCGGGAGGGGACCAGATACGCAGTATTTT

clone size: many
J gene: TRBJ2-3
D gene: NA
V gene: TRBV12-3/TRBV12-4
CDR3 protein: CASSLYGSGTDTQYF
CDR3 DNA: TGTGCCAGCAGTTTATATGGGAGCGGTACAGATACGCAGTATTTT

clone size: few
J gene: TRBJ2-1
D gene: TRBD2
V gene: TRBV9
CDR3 protein: CASSVGSAGAYNEQFF
CDR3 DNA: TGTGCCAGCAGCGTCGGTTCGGCGGGGGCCTACAATGAGCAGTTCTTC

clone size: many
J gene: TRBJ2-1
D gene: TRBD1
V gene: TRBV3-1
CDR3 protein: CASSLRQGVFSRNEQFF
CDR3 DNA: TGTGCCAGCAGCCTCCGCCAGGGGGTCTTTAGTAGGAATGAGCAGTTCTTC

clone size: NA
J gene: TRBJ2-3
D gene: TRBD1
V gene: TRBV27
CDR3 protein: CASSLRDRGQDTQYF
CDR3 DNA: TGTGCCAGCAGTTTACGGGACAGGGGTCAAGATACGCAGTATTTT

clone size: once
J gene: TRBJ1-2
D gene: NA
V gene: TRBV29-1
CDR3 protein: CSVVEGRYGYTF
CDR3 DNA: TGCAGCGTTGTGGAGGGCCGCTATGGCTACACCTTC

clone size: once
J gene: TRBJ2-5
D gene: NA
V gene: TRBV6-1
CDR3 protein: CASILGGPEETQYF
CDR3 DNA: TGTGCCAGCATCCTCGGGGGACCTGAGGAGACCCAGTACTTC

clone size: many
J gene: TRBJ2-7
D gene: TRBD2
V gene: TRBV2
CDR3 protein: CASRRAGGPGEQYF
CDR3 DNA: TGTGCCAGCAGAAGGGCGGGAGGGCCGGGCGAGCAGTACTTC

clone size: NA
J gene: TRBJ2-1
D gene: TRBD2
V gene: TRBV7-2
CDR3 protein: CASSLEGTINNEQFF
CDR3 DNA: TGTGCCAGCAGCTTAGAAGGGACTATCAACAATGAGCAGTTCTTC

clone size: many
J gene: TRBJ2-7
D gene: TRBD2
V gene: TRBV20-1
CDR3 protein: CSATQRAGGYEQYF
CDR3 DNA: TGCAGTGCAACCCAAAGAGCGGGAGGCTACGAGCAGTACTTC